This TCR beta chain comes out of a study of blood T cell repertoires in COVID-19. The V and J ends lost 3 bases and 0 bases respectively, with 5 bases between them. The CDR3 length is 13 residues. Per germline, CDR1 KGHSH and CDR2 LQKENI. Some clones are missing from TCRdb's copy, which holds only in-frame ones; the method was immunoSEQ multiplex PCR. The sample includes about 39,000 clones, roughly 85% seen only once; the top ten take approximately 9.1%. The chain employs TRBV18 and TRBJ1-1, with D possibly matching TRBD1 (5 bases). The sequencing input was peripheral blood. This sequence originates from a human donor in a cohort sampled during active COVID-19. The CDR3 here is CASSPGLNTEAFF. The CDR3 nucleotides are TGTGCCAGCTCACCGGGGCTGAACACTGAAGCTTTCTTT.